The rows below give T cell receptor beta chains drawn from one sample of a study of blood T cells in healthy people across ages. TCRdb called the 5' RACE reads again in MiXCR, with one record for every CDR3 protein. The sample has some 900,000 distinct CDR3 sequences; approximately 49% are singletons. Sequenced: blood. The receptors derive from a man aged 25-40 years in good health. CDR3s include the opening cysteine and the closing phenylalanine or tryptophan. Each record gives: D gene, J gene, clone size, V gene, CDR3 DNA, CDR3 protein. The D gene is left open where the match is weak. Some rows have no size entry. The others give once, few or many, or a class for an expanded clone.

d_call: -
j_call: TRBJ2-7
clone_size: -
v_call: TRBV28
cdr3_nt: TGTGCCAGCAGTTTAGGGACAGGGACTAGCGAGCAGTACTTC
cdr3_aa: CASSLGTGTSEQYF

d_call: TRBD2
j_call: TRBJ2-5
clone_size: many
v_call: TRBV28
cdr3_nt: TGTGCCAGCAGCACTGGGACTAGCGGGGGTAAGACCCAGTACTTC
cdr3_aa: CASSTGTSGGKTQYF

d_call: -
j_call: TRBJ1-2
clone_size: -
v_call: TRBV12-3/TRBV12-4
cdr3_nt: TGTGCCAGCAGTTTAACCGTGACACGAAACTATGGCTACACCTTC
cdr3_aa: CASSLTVTRNYGYTF

d_call: -
j_call: TRBJ1-2
clone_size: many
v_call: TRBV4-1
cdr3_nt: TGCGCCAGCAGCCAAGAAGGGACAAGAATTAACTATGGCTACACCTTC
cdr3_aa: CASSQEGTRINYGYTF

d_call: -
j_call: TRBJ2-5
clone_size: few
v_call: TRBV28
cdr3_nt: TGTGCCAGCAGTTTGGGCGGGGGCTGGGGAGAGACCCAGTACTTC
cdr3_aa: CASSLGGGWGETQYF

d_call: -
j_call: TRBJ2-7
clone_size: -
v_call: TRBV11-3
cdr3_nt: TGTGCCAGCAGCCCGGGACGACTCTACGAGCAGTACTTC
cdr3_aa: CASSPGRLYEQYF

d_call: -
j_call: TRBJ2-3
clone_size: -
v_call: TRBV12-3/TRBV12-4
cdr3_nt: TGTGCCAGCAGTCGCTTGCGGGCAGCTAGCGCAGATACGCAGTATTTT
cdr3_aa: CASSRLRAASADTQYF

d_call: TRBD1
j_call: TRBJ1-1
clone_size: -
v_call: TRBV28
cdr3_nt: TGTGCCAGCAGTTCGTCGGCAGGGGGAACGAACACTGAAGCTTTCTTT
cdr3_aa: CASSSSAGGTNTEAFF

d_call: -
j_call: TRBJ1-1
clone_size: -
v_call: TRBV29-1
cdr3_nt: TGCAGCGCTACCCAGGGAAGCACTGAAGCTTTCTTT
cdr3_aa: CSATQGSTEAFF

d_call: TRBD2
j_call: TRBJ2-3
clone_size: -
v_call: TRBV6-4
cdr3_nt: TGTGCCAGCAGTGACGGAGCGGGGGGGCCCACAGATACGCAGTATTTT
cdr3_aa: CASSDGAGGPTDTQYF

d_call: TRBD1
j_call: TRBJ2-1
clone_size: few
v_call: TRBV27
cdr3_nt: TGTGCCTCTCGGGACAGGGGCTATGAGCAGTTCTTC
cdr3_aa: CASRDRGYEQFF

d_call: TRBD2
j_call: TRBJ2-1
clone_size: few
v_call: TRBV10-3
cdr3_nt: TGTGCCATCAGGACCACTAGCGGGGGGGCCCAAGAGCAGTTCTTC
cdr3_aa: CAIRTTSGGAQEQFF

d_call: TRBD2
j_call: TRBJ2-3
clone_size: few
v_call: TRBV29-1
cdr3_nt: TGCAGCGTTGCCAGCGGGGGGCCCACAGATACGCAGTATTTT
cdr3_aa: CSVASGGPTDTQYF

d_call: TRBD1
j_call: TRBJ2-3
clone_size: few
v_call: TRBV7-9
cdr3_nt: TGTGCCAGCAGCATGCGGGACAGGGGGACAGATACGCAGTATTTT
cdr3_aa: CASSMRDRGTDTQYF

d_call: -
j_call: TRBJ2-5
clone_size: -
v_call: TRBV14
cdr3_nt: TGTGCCAGCAGCCAAGATCTCGTCGAAATACAGTACTTC
cdr3_aa: CASSQDLVEIQYF